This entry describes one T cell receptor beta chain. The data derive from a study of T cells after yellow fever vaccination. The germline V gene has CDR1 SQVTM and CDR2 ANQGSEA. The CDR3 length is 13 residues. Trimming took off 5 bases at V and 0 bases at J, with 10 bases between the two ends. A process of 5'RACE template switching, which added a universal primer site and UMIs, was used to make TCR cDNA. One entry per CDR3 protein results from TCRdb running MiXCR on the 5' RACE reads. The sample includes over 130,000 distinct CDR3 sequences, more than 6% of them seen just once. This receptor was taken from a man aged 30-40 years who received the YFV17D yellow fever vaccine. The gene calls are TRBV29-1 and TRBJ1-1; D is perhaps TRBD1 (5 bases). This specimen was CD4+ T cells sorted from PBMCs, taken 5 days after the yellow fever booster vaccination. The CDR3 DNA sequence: TGCAGCGTTATGACAGACATGAACACTGAAGCTTTCTTT. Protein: CSVMTDMNTEAFF.